Each of the 12 T cell receptor beta chains below was sequenced from the same sample in a study of OX40 agonist ivuxolimab in advanced cancers. Produced via immunoSEQ multiplex PCR; TCRdb's table is partial and in-frame only. Of 20,000 to 30,000 clones listed, about 86% were seen once; the top ten hold about 41%. Sequencing used CD4+ or CD8+ T cells sorted from blood, obtained in a trial of the OX40 agonist ivuxolimab. The receptors were sampled from an adult with an advanced solid tumor such as melanoma, head and neck, liver or kidney cancer.

The genes are TRBV7-9 and TRBJ1-4; possible D gene TRBD1, 6 bases. The CDR3 spans 14 residues. Germline V gene data show CDR1 as SEHNR and CDR2 as FQNEAQ (reference sequence). Trimming took off 6 bases at V and 6 bases at J, with 14 bases between the two ends. In DNA form, the CDR3 reads TGTGCCAGCAGATTAACAGGGTTCCATGAAAAACTGTTTTTT. Translated: CASRLTGFHEKLFF.

This chain uses TRBV5-1 with TRBJ2-7, with TRBD1 matching 7 bases. Germline V lookup: CDR1 SGHRS, CDR2 YFSETQ. This CDR3 is built from 15 residues. V was clipped by 9 bases and J by 5 bases; unmatched bases: 17. The CDR3 DNA follows: TGCGCCACCCTCTACCGGGACAGCTTCTTCCACGAGCAGTACTTC. It codes for CATLYRDSFFHEQYF. Based on the CDR3 plus reference TRBV5-1 and TRBJ2-7, the full variable domain is KAGVTQTPRYLIKTRGQQVTLSCSPISGHRSVSWYQQTPGQGLQFLFEYFSETQRNKGNFPGRFSGRQFSNSRSEMNVSTLELGDSALYLCATLYRDSFFHEQYFGPGTRLTVT.

J is TRBJ2-3 and V is TRBV30, with D unclear. The CDR3 consists of 16 residues. CDR1 is GTSNPN and CDR2 is SVGIG in the germline V gene (reference sequence). V was shortened by 2 bases and J by 2 bases, with 17 bases between the two germline ends. Here the CDR3 reads CAWSSLVGLYTDTQYF. CDR3 bases: TGTGCCTGGAGTTCCCTAGTTGGCCTTTACACAGATACGCAGTATTTT.

The rearrangement joins TRBV28 to TRBJ2-7; 7 positions agree with TRBD1. The CDR3 runs 15 residues. Germline lookup yields CDR1 MDHEN and CDR2 SYDVKM. The ends lost 3 bases at V and 1 base at J; junction bases unmatched: 6. CDR3 sequence: CASSFGTVISYEQYF. The CDR3 DNA follows: TGTGCCAGCAGTTTTGGGACAGTAATTTCCTACGAGCAGTACTTC.

The chain carries TRBV30 and TRBJ2-3; 8 bases fit TRBD1. Losses at the gene ends were 5 bases for V and 2 bases for J; bases not matched to a gene: 12. CDR1 is GTSNPN and CDR2 is SVGIG in the germline V gene (reference sequence). The CDR3 covers 16 residues. The CDR3 region has the DNA TGTGCCTGGCGTCACTTGACAGGGGCCCACACAGATACGCAGTATTTT. Protein product: CAWRHLTGAHTDTQYF.

V is TRBV28 and J is TRBJ2-2; D might be TRBD1 or TRBD2, each matching 5 bases. CDR1 and CDR2 (germline): MDHEN, SYDVKM. The length of the CDR3 is 15 residues. Trimming shortened V by 4 bases and J by 5 bases, and 14 bases separated the two germline ends. CDR3 residues: CASSWGSRNTGELFF. The CDR3 nucleotides read TGTGCCAGCAGTTGGGGGTCCAGGAATACCGGGGAGCTGTTTTTT.

The V gene is TRBV7-3, the J gene TRBJ2-5; 11 nucleotides agree with TRBD2. CDR1 and CDR2 (germline): SGHTA, FQGTGA. The CDR3 contains 13 residues. Germline trimming cut 5 bases from V and 5 bases from J; bases unmatched to any gene: 1. The CDR3 reads CASSRLAGETQYF. In DNA form, the CDR3 reads TGTGCCAGCAGCCGACTAGCGGGGGAGACCCAGTACTTC.

The chain couples TRBV9 to TRBJ2-1; no reliable D call. From germline, CDR1 is SGDLS and CDR2 YYNGEE. The CDR3 runs to 15 residues. Trimming took off 3 bases at V and 0 bases at J, with 10 bases between the two ends. The CDR3 region is CASSEDISSYNEQFF. CDR3 sequence (DNA): TGTGCCAGCAGCGAAGACATAAGCTCCTACAATGAGCAGTTCTTC.

J is TRBJ2-5 and V is TRBV29-1; no reliable D call. Deletions cut 0 bases from V and 5 bases from J, with 4 bases between. From germline, CDR1 is SQVTM and CDR2 ANQGSEA. This CDR3 is 11 amino acids long. The CDR3 DNA reads TGCAGCGTTGAAGATCTGGAGACCCAGTACTTC. It is translated as CSVEDLETQYF.

J is TRBJ2-2 and V is TRBV4-1; the match to TRBD2 covers 8 bases. Germline V gene sequence: CDR1 MGHRA, CDR2 YSYEKL. The CDR3 loop spans 15 amino acids. Germline trimming cut 8 bases from V and 6 bases from J; bases unmatched to any gene: 11. CDR3 protein: CASPPTGRGAGELFF. The CDR3 nucleotides are TGCGCCAGCCCTCCTACTGGGCGGGGGGCCGGGGAGCTGTTTTTT.

V gene TRBV28 combines with J gene TRBJ1-2; D is ambiguous. Germline assignment: CDR1 MDHEN and CDR2 SYDVKM. This CDR3 has 13 residues. Deletions cut 2 bases from V and 2 bases from J, with 6 bases between. The CDR3 sequence: CASSLGQNYGYTF. The CDR3 DNA reads TGTGCCAGCAGTTTAGGCCAAAACTATGGCTACACCTTC.

The rearrangement links TRBV27 to TRBJ2-2; D is uncertain. Germline V gene data show CDR1 as MNHEY and CDR2 as SMNVEV (reference sequence). V was trimmed by 7 bases and J by 5 bases, leaving 8 bases between them. The CDR3 extends over 12 amino acids. CDR3: CASKGQTGELFF. The CDR3 DNA sequence: TGTGCCAGCAAGGGTCAAACCGGGGAGCTGTTTTTT.